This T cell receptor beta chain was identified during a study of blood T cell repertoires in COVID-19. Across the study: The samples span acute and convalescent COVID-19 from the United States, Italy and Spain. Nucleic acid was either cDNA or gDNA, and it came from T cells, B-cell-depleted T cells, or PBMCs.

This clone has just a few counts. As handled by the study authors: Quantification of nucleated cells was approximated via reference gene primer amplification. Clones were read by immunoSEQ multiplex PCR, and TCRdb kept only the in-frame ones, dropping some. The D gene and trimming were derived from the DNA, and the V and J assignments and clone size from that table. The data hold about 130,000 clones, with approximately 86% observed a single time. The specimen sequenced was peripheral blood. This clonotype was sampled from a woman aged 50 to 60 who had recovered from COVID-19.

The CDR3 sequence: CASSHGPETQYF. The CDR3 coding sequence is TGTGCCAGCAGCCATGGGCCCGAGACCCAGTACTTC. The chain is built from TRBV3-1 (or the pseudogene TRBV3-2) and TRBJ2-5; D ambiguous. The CDR3 contains 12 residues. The ends were cut back, 3 bases at V and 5 bases at J, with 7 bases in the middle. The V gene's germline CDR1 is LGHDT and CDR2 YNNKEL (reference sequence).